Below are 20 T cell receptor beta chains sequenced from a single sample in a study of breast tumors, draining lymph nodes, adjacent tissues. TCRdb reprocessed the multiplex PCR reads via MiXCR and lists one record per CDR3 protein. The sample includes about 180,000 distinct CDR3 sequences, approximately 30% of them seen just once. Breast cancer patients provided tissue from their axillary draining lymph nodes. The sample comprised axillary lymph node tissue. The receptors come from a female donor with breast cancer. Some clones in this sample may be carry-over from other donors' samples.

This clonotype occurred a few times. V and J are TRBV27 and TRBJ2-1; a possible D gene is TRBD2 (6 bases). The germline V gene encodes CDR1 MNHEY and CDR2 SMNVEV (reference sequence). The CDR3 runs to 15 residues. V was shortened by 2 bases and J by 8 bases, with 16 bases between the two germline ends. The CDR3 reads CASSLGGGRWDEQFF. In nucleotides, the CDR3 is TGTGCCAGCAGTTTAGGGGGAGGAAGGTGGGATGAGCAGTTCTTC.

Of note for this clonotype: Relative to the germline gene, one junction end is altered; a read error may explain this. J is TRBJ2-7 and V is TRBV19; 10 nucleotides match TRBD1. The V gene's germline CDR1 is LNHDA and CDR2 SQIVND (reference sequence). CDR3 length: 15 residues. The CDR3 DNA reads TGTGCCGGTAGTATTAGTGGGACAGGGGTGTACGAGCAGTACTTC. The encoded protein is CAGSISGTGVYEQYF.

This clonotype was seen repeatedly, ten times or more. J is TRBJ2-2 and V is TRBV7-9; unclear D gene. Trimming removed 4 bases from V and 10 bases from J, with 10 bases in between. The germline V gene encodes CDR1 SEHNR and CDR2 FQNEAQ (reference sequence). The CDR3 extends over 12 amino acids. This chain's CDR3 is CASSSTVEELFF. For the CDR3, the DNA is TGTGCCAGCAGCTCTACGGTCGAGGAGCTGTTTTTT.

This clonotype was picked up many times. The CDR3 DNA follows: TGCAGTGCTTACGACAGGTCTGGCAATCAGCCCCAGCATTTT. As protein: CSAYDRSGNQPQHF. The chain has TRBV20-1 and TRBJ1-5; D is possibly TRBD1 (6 bases). V lost 5 bases and J 2 bases, leaving 13 bases between the germline ends. CDR3 length: 14 residues. The germline CDR1 and CDR2 sequences are DFQATT and SNEGSKA (reference sequence).

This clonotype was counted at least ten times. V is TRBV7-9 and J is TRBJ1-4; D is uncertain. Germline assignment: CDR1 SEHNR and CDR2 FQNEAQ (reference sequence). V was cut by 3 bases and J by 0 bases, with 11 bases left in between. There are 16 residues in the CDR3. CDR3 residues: CASSFPTSPTNEKLFF. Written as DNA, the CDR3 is TGTGCCAGCAGCTTCCCGACATCACCAACTAATGAAAAACTGTTTTTT.

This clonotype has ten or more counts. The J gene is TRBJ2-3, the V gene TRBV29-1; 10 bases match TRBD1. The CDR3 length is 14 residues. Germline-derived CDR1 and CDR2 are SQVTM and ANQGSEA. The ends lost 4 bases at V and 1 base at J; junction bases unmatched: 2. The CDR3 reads CSVGGTGGTDTQYF. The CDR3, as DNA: TGCAGCGTTGGCGGGACAGGGGGCACAGATACGCAGTATTTT.

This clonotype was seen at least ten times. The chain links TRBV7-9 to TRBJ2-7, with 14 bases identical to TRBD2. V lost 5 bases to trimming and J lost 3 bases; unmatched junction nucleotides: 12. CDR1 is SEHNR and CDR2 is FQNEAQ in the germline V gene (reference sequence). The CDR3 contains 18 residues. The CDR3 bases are TGTGCCAGCAGCCGAGGACTAGCGGGAGGTCCCATCCACTACGAGCAGTACTTC. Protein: CASSRGLAGGPIHYEQYF. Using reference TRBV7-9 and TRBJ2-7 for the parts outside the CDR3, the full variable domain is DTGVSQNPRHKITKRGQNVTFRCDPISEHNRLYWYRQTLGQGPEFLTYFQNEAQLEKSRLLSDRFSAERPKGSFSTLEIQRTEQGDSAMYLCASSRGLAGGPIHYEQYFGPGTRLTVT.

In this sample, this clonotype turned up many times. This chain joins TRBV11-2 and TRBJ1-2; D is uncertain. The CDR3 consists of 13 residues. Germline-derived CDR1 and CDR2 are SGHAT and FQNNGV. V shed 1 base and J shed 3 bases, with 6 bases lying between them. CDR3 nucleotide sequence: TGTGCCAGCAGCTTAGGGACCTACTATGGCTACACCTTC. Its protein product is CASSLGTYYGYTF.

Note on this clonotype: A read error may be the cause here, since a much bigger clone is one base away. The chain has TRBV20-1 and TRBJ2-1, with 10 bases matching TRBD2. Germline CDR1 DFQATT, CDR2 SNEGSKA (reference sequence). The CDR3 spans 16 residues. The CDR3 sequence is CGALGLAVSSYNEQFF. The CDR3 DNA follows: TGCGGTGCCCTAGGACTAGCGGTGAGCTCCTACAATGAGCAGTTCTTC.

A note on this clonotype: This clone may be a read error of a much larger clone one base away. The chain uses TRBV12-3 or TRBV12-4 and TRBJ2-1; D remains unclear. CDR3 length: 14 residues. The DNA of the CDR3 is TGTGCCAGCAGTTCTCCGGGTCACAACAATGAGCAGGTCTTC. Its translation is CASSSPGHNNEQVF.

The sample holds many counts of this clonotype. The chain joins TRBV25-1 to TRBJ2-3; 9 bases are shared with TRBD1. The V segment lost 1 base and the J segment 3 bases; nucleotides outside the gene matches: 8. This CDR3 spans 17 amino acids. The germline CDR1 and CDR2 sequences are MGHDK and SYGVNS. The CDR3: CASSESGTGFRTDTQYF. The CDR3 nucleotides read TGTGCCAGCAGTGAATCCGGGACAGGGTTTCGGACAGATACGCAGTATTTT. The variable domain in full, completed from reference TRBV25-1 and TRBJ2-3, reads EADIYQTPRYLVIGTGKKITLECSQTMGHDKMYWYQQDPGMELHLIHYSYGVNSTEKGDLSSESTVSRIRTEHFPLTLESARPSHTSQYLCASSESGTGFRTDTQYFGPGTRLTVL.

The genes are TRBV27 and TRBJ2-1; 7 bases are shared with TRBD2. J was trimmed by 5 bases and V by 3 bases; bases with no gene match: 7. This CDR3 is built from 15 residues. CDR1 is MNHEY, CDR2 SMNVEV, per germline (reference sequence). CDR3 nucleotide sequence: TGTGCCAGCAGTTTCCGGGGAGGGCACGACAATGAGCAGTTCTTC. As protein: CASSFRGGHDNEQFF.

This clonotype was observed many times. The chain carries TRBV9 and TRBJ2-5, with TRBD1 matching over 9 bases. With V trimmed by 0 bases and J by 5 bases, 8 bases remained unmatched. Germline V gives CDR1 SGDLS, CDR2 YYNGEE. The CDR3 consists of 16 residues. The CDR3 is CASSVGGGDRVETQYF. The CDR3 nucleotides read TGTGCCAGCAGCGTAGGGGGCGGGGACAGGGTGGAGACCCAGTACTTC.

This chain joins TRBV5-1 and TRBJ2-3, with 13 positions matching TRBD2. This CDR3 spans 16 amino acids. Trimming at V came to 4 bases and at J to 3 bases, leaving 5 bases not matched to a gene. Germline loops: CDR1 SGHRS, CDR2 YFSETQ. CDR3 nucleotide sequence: TGCGCCAGCAGCCGGACTAGCGGGGGCGGGACAGATACGCAGTATTTT. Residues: CASSRTSGGGTDTQYF.

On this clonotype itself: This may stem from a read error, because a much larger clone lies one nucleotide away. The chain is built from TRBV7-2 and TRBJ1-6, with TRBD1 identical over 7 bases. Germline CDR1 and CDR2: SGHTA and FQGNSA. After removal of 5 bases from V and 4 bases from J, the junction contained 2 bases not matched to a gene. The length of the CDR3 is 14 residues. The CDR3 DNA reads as TGTGCCAGCAGCCCGGGACAGTATAATTCACCCCTCCACTTT. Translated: CASSPGQYNSPLHF.

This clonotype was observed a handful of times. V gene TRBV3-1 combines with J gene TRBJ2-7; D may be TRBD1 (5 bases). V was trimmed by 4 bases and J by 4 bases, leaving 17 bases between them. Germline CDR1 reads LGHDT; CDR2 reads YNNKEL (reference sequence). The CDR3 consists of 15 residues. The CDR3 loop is CASSPPAQGLYEQYF. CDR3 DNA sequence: TGTGCCAGCAGCCCCCCGGCGCAGGGTTTGTACGAGCAGTACTTC.

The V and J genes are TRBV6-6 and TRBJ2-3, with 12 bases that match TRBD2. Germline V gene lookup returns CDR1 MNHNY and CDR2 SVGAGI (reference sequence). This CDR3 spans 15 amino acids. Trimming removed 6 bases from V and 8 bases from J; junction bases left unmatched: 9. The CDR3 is CASRSRLAGEVTQYF. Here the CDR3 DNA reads TGTGCCAGCAGATCCCGACTAGCGGGGGAAGTTACGCAGTATTTT.

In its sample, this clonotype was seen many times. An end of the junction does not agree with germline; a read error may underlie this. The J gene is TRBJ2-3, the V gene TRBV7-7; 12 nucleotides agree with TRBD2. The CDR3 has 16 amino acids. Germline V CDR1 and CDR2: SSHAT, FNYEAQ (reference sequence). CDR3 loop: CASSSGLAGFTDTQYF. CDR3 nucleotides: TGTGCTAGCAGCTCCGGACTAGCGGGATTCACAGATACGCAGTATTTT.

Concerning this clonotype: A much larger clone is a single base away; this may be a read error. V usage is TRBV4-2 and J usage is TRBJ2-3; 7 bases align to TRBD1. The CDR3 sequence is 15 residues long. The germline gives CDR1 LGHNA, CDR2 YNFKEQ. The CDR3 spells CASSPRTGSTDMQYF. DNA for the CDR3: TGTGCCAGCAGCCCGCGGACAGGTAGCACAGATATGCAGTATTTT.

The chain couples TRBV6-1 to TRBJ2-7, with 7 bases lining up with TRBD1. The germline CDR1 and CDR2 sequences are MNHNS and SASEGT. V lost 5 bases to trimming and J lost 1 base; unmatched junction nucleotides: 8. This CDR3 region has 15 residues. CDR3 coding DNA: TGTGCCAGCAGTCCTAACCGGGACAGATCCTACGAGCAGTACTTC. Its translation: CASSPNRDRSYEQYF.